This TCR beta chain was identified during a study of graft-versus-host responses after intestinal transplantation. Processing of graft tissue released intraepithelial and lamina propria lymphocytes. Using immunoSEQ multiplex PCR, the repertoire was profiled, and TCRdb retains in-frame clones only, with some absent. The table lists tens of thousands of clones, around nine tenths of them singletons, with under 2% in the top ten. V shed 4 bases, J shed 4 bases, and the junction held 12 bases outside the gene matches. Germline V gives CDR1 SGHTA, CDR2 FQGNSA. This CDR3 is built from 16 residues. The V gene is TRBV7-2, the J gene TRBJ2-7; 8 nucleotides align to TRBD1. This sequence was found in a human patient who received an intestinal transplant, so some T cells may come from the graft donor. The input for sequencing was ileum tissue, taken around 350 days after transplant. For the CDR3, the DNA is TGTGCCAGCAGCTCTTTATCCGGGACAGGTTCGTACGAGCAGTACTTC. This codes for CASSSLSGTGSYEQYF.